This entry is about one T cell receptor beta chain. These data come from a study of blood T cells in healthy people across ages. Primers used in a second PCR of roughly 6 to 11 cycles were a sample-barcoded 5' primer and a J-beta primer mix. Each TCR beta cDNA got a 12-nucleotide random molecular identifier. TCRdb re-analysed the 5' RACE reads in MiXCR, keeping a single row per CDR3 protein. Counted here are fewer than 2 million distinct CDR3 sequences, about two fifths occurring once; the ten biggest clones make up 20% to 25%. PBMCs numbering at least 6 million were isolated per sample. CDR3 length equals 14 residues. V was clipped by 8 bases and J by 6 bases; unmatched bases: 13. CDR1 MNHEY and CDR2 SVGEGT come from the germline V gene.

The sample consisted of blood. V gene TRBV6-2 or TRBV6-3 combines with J gene TRBJ2-7; 7 bases are shared with TRBD2. The source of this sequence is a human donor in good health. DNA of the CDR3: TGTGCCAGCCACCCCGCGGGAGAGGGAGGCGAGCAGTACTTC. It is translated as CASHPAGEGGEQYF.